These T cell receptor beta chains were read from a single sample in a study of response to subunit inactivated influenza vaccine. TCRdb independently ran MiXCR on the RT-PCR reads; one entry per CDR3 protein. Altogether around 520,000 distinct CDR3 sequences are present, 10% to 15% being singletons, with the ten largest covering more than 8.5%. The material sequenced was PBMCs from blood, taken on the day of vaccination. The receptors derive from a man aged 50 to 60 who received an inactivated influenza vaccine. Both conserved end residues are part of each CDR3. D genes are given only for firm matches. Size values are once, few and many counts, or a class for expanded clones, and some rows have none.

d_gene	abundance	v_gene	j_gene	CDR3aa	CDR3nt
NA	few	TRBV15	TRBJ2-7	CATSRDLTRSYEQYF	TGTGCCACCAGCAGAGATCTCACTAGATCCTACGAGCAGTACTTC
NA	few	TRBV7-8	TRBJ2-7	CASSYMGHLAYEQYF	TGTGCCAGCAGCTATATGGGACATTTAGCCTACGAGCAGTACTTC
NA	few	TRBV7-2	TRBJ2-6	CASSLGIGGVGANVLTF	TGTGCCAGCAGCTTAGGGATCGGGGGAGTGGGGGCCAACGTCCTGACTTTC
NA	many	TRBV4-2	TRBJ2-1	CASSQDNFLSSYNEQFF	TGTGCCAGCAGCCAAGATAACTTCTTGAGCTCCTACAATGAGCAGTTCTTC
NA	many	TRBV9	TRBJ2-1	CASRPDSHNEQFF	TGTGCCAGCAGACCTGACAGCCACAATGAGCAGTTCTTC
TRBD2	NA	TRBV12-3/TRBV12-4	TRBJ2-7	CASSPLKREYYEQYF	TGTGCCAGCAGTCCGTTGAAGCGGGAGTACTACGAGCAGTACTTC
TRBD1	many	TRBV29-1	TRBJ1-2	CSVVQGKVYGYTF	TGCAGCGTTGTACAGGGGAAGGTCTATGGCTACACCTTC
NA	few	TRBV7-9	TRBJ2-1	CASSFGPNEQFF	TGTGCCAGCAGCTTCGGGCCCAATGAGCAGTTCTTC
TRBD1	NA	TRBV19	TRBJ2-3	CASRDRGTDTQYF	TGTGCCAGTCGGGACAGGGGCACAGATACGCAGTATTTT
NA	NA	TRBV6-2/TRBV6-3	TRBJ1-2	CASSPMGVRAYGYTF	TGTGCCAGCAGCCCCATGGGGGTGCGGGCCTATGGCTACACCTTC
NA	NA	TRBV18	TRBJ2-6	CASSPPGAGANALTF	TGTGCCAGCTCACCACCCGGGGCTGGGGCCAACGCCCTGACTTTC
NA	NA	TRBV20-1	TRBJ1-2	CSASRGGDGYTF	TGCAGTGCTAGCCGCGGCGGAGATGGCTACACCTTC
NA	few	TRBV15	TRBJ2-1	CATSRLGAEQFF	TGTGCCACCAGCAGGCTTGGTGCTGAGCAGTTCTTC
NA	few	TRBV9	TRBJ1-1	CASSVAPREYTEAFF	TGTGCCAGCAGCGTCGCCCCCAGGGAGTACACTGAAGCTTTCTTT
NA	NA	TRBV28	TRBJ2-3	CASSLSTFTFSSTDTQYF	TGTGCCAGCAGTTTATCAACATTTACATTCTCTAGCACAGATACGCAGTATTTT
NA	few	TRBV4-2	TRBJ2-3	CASSQDGPAGTQWTQYF	TGTGCCAGCAGCCAAGATGGTCCAGCGGGGACACAATGGACGCAGTATTTT
NA	NA	TRBV5-5	TRBJ2-3	CASRAPGALPTDTQYF	TGTGCCAGCAGAGCCCCAGGGGCTCTCCCCACAGATACGCAGTATTTT
NA	few	TRBV7-2	TRBJ1-1	CASSLFRARAFF	TGTGCCAGCAGCTTATTCAGGGCACGGGCTTTCTTT